This T cell receptor (beta chain) is drawn from a study of OX40 agonist ivuxolimab in advanced cancers. Details on this clone: Its antigen remains unknown.

Study conclusions and caveats: At doses 0.1 to 3.0 mg/kg, CD4+ and CD8+ clones expanded. Among patients with partial responses at 0.1-3.0 mg/kg, clonal expansion was among the lowest.

Here immunoSEQ multiplex PCR was the method, and the copy in TCRdb shows in-frame clones only, minus some. This table holds some 68,000 clones, 88% found once. Trimming shortened V by 3 bases and J by 6 bases, and 3 bases separated the two germline ends. Germline assignment: CDR1 ENHRY and CDR2 SYGVKD. The CDR3 covers 11 residues. The starting material was CD4+ or CD8+ T cells sorted from blood, obtained in a trial of the OX40 agonist ivuxolimab. The clonotype comes from an adult with an advanced solid tumor such as melanoma, head and neck, liver or kidney cancer. This chain joins TRBV10-3 and TRBJ2-1; no clear D gene. In DNA form, the CDR3 reads TGTGCCATCAGTGATCCCAATGAGCAGTTCTTC. Amino acids: CAISDPNEQFF.